These 15 T cell receptor beta chains were sequenced from one sample in a study of cytomegalovirus exposure and HLA in healthy donors. Measured with immunoSEQ multiplex PCR; TCRdb has only the in-frame clones, and not every one. The data hold around 300,000 clones, with 86% observed a single time. The sample was PBMCs. Every receptor here comes from a woman aged 18-29 years in good health and CMV-seronegative.

The J gene is TRBJ2-5, the V gene TRBV19, with TRBD1 identical over 9 bases. Trimming removed 7 bases from V and 5 bases from J; junction bases left unmatched: 5. The germline CDR1 and CDR2 sequences are LNHDA and SQIVND (reference sequence). The CDR3 is made up of 13 amino acids. CDR3 protein: CASTGTGYETQYF. CDR3 DNA: TGTGCCAGTACTGGGACAGGGTACGAGACCCAGTACTTC.

This sequence joins TRBV4-2 and TRBJ2-7; D may be TRBD1 (5 bases). The CDR3 is made up of 14 amino acids. Germline loops: CDR1 LGHNA, CDR2 YNFKEQ. Trimming removed 0 bases at V and 7 bases at J, with 13 bases between. The CDR3: CASSQDLTSGEQYF. The CDR3 coding sequence is TGTGCCAGCAGCCAAGATTTGACTTCAGGGGAGCAGTACTTC.

The chain combines TRBV6-5 with TRBJ1-4; a weak D match, TRBD1 (6 bases). The ends were cut back, 0 bases at V and 7 bases at J, with 9 bases in the middle. Looked up from germline, CDR1 is MNHEY and CDR2 is SVGAGI. This CDR3 spans 14 amino acids. DNA of the CDR3: TGTGCCAGCAGTTACTCCGCCAGGGGTGAAAAACTGTTTTTT. Translated: CASSYSARGEKLFF.

This chain connects TRBV13 to TRBJ1-4; a possible D gene is TRBD1 (5 bases). V was trimmed by 2 bases and J by 8 bases, leaving 12 bases between them. The CDR3 covers 14 residues. The V gene's germline CDR1 is PRHDT and CDR2 FYEKMQ (reference sequence). The CDR3 DNA is TGTGCCAGCAGCTTACGGAGGGGCAGGGAAAAACTGTTTTTT. It specifies CASSLRRGREKLFF.

This sequence joins TRBV6-6 and TRBJ2-1, with 8 bases lining up with TRBD2. In germline, CDR1 is MNHNY, CDR2 SVGAGI (reference sequence). The CDR3 consists of 14 residues. The trim removed 10 bases at V and 3 bases at J, leaving 8 bases unmatched. The chain's CDR3 is CAIARGRNYNEQFF. The CDR3 DNA reads as TGTGCCATCGCGCGCGGGAGGAACTACAATGAGCAGTTCTTC.

This rearrangement joins TRBV19 to TRBJ2-1; TRBD2 matches 9 bases. With V trimmed by 8 bases and J by 0 bases, 5 bases remained unmatched. Per the germline V gene, CDR1 is LNHDA and CDR2 is SQIVND (reference sequence). The CDR3 extends over 15 amino acids. The CDR3 region has the DNA TGTGCCAGTTTAGCGGGGGCGAGCTCCTACAATGAGCAGTTCTTC. It yields the protein CASLAGASSYNEQFF.

This clone was picked up a small number of times. J is TRBJ2-7 and V is TRBV2; the D is unclear. This CDR3 region has 11 residues. Germline values: CDR1 SNHLY, CDR2 FYNNEI. The ends were cut back, 5 bases at V and 6 bases at J, with 8 bases in the middle. The CDR3 bases are TGTGCCAGCAGTCGGCAGCGCGAGCAGTACTTC. It translates to CASSRQREQYF.

The J gene is TRBJ2-1, the V gene TRBV27, with TRBD2 identical over 11 bases. The V segment lost 5 bases and the J segment 4 bases; nucleotides outside the gene matches: 7. This CDR3 has 16 amino acids. CDR1 MNHEY and CDR2 SMNVEV come from the germline V gene (reference sequence). CDR3 residues: CASSPWGLAEYNEQFF. The CDR3 coding sequence is TGTGCCAGCAGTCCTTGGGGACTAGCGGAGTACAATGAGCAGTTCTTC.

This clone was seen a few times. The rearrangement joins TRBV28 to TRBJ1-2; a possible D gene is TRBD1 (6 bases). Germline V gives CDR1 MDHEN, CDR2 SYDVKM. The CDR3 is 14 amino acids. V lost 7 bases and J lost 3, with 15 bases in between. The CDR3 sequence is CASNHRDGYYGYTF. CDR3 nucleotide sequence: TGTGCCAGCAATCACAGGGACGGGTACTATGGCTACACCTTC.

The table lists this clone with a count of one. The chain has TRBV7-3 and TRBJ1-6, with TRBD1 identical over 8 bases. There are 13 residues in the CDR3. J gave up 8 bases and V 5 bases, and 2 bases lay outside the gene matches. From germline, CDR1 is SGHTA and CDR2 FQGTGA. The CDR3 protein is CASSKQGDSPLHF. The CDR3 DNA follows: TGTGCCAGCAGCAAACAGGGGGATTCACCCCTCCACTTT.

The V and J genes are TRBV5-6 and TRBJ1-4, with 7 positions matching TRBD1. With V trimmed by 5 bases and J by 3 bases, 4 bases remained unmatched. Germline CDR1 and CDR2: SGHDT and YYEEEE. The CDR3 extends over 14 amino acids. The CDR3 loop is CASRPQGANEKLFF. DNA of the CDR3: TGTGCCAGCAGGCCTCAGGGGGCTAATGAAAAACTGTTTTTT.

The rearrangement links TRBV5-1 to TRBJ2-1; 13 nucleotides align to TRBD2. CDR1 is SGHRS and CDR2 is YFSETQ in the germline V gene. V trimming: 9 bases; J trimming: 6 bases; junction bases outside the gene matches: 6. The CDR3 covers 14 residues. CDR3 in amino acids: CATRLAGGPNEQFF. CDR3 nucleotide sequence: TGCGCCACCAGACTAGCGGGAGGACCCAATGAGCAGTTCTTC.

This chain links TRBV5-4 with TRBJ2-3; 8 positions match TRBD1. Losses at the gene ends were 1 base for V and 3 bases for J; bases not matched to a gene: 1. CDR1 is SGHNT, CDR2 YYREEE, per germline (reference sequence). The CDR3 totals 14 residues. CDR3 residues: CASSLRTGTDTQYF. As DNA, the CDR3 is TGTGCCAGCAGCTTGAGGACAGGGACAGATACGCAGTATTTT.

The V and J genes are TRBV28 and TRBJ1-1, with 8 bases fitting TRBD1. The J segment lost 4 bases and the V segment lost 5 bases, leaving 12 bases of the junction unmatched. Germline V CDR1 and CDR2: MDHEN, SYDVKM. The CDR3 consists of 16 residues. CDR3 residues: CASSPGQGRVGTEAFF. The CDR3 nucleotides read TGTGCCAGCAGTCCAGGACAGGGAAGGGTTGGCACTGAAGCTTTCTTT. Complete variable domain (other parts from reference TRBV28 and TRBJ1-1): DVKVTQSSRYLVKRTGEKVFLECVQDMDHENMFWYRQDPGLGLRLIYFSYDVKMKEKGDIPEGYSVSREKKERFSLILESASTNQTSMYLCASSPGQGRVGTEAFFGQGTRLTVV.

The genes are TRBV10-3 and TRBJ2-5, with 10 nucleotides matching TRBD2. V gave up 6 bases and J gave up 4 bases; unmatched junction bases: 8. The CDR3 contains 15 residues. Germline V gene sequence: CDR1 ENHRY, CDR2 SYGVKD. The CDR3: CAIRKGTSVRETQYF. The CDR3 DNA reads TGTGCCATCAGGAAGGGGACTAGCGTTAGAGAGACCCAGTACTTC.